This T cell receptor beta chain was sequenced in a study of response to subunit inactivated influenza vaccine. Study results and limitations: Few additional T cells are recruited per seasonal influenza vaccination, authors suggested.

MiXCR was run by TCRdb on the RT-PCR reads, yielding one entry per CDR3 protein. There are 300,000 to 350,000 distinct CDR3 sequences in the sample; 20% to 25% occur only once, and roughly 10% lies in the top ten. With 2 bases removed from V and 9 bases from J, the gap between germline ends came to 11 bases. The CDR3 is 13 amino acids. On this clonotype: Its antigen is undetermined.

V gene TRBV12-3 or TRBV12-4 combines with J gene TRBJ2-1; D may be TRBD2 (5 bases). The sequencing here drew on PBMCs from blood, taken about 20 months after vaccination. The TCR comes from a man between 50 and 75 years old who received an inactivated influenza vaccine. CDR3 sequence: CASSLTDAGEQFF. The CDR3 DNA reads as TGTGCCAGCAGTTTAACGGATGCGGGTGAGCAGTTCTTC.